Below, 25 T cell receptor beta chains from the same sample are listed, as sequenced in a study of shared clonotypes between healthy human individuals. The data were produced by immunoSEQ multiplex PCR, yet TCRdb's version contains in-frame clones alone and is incomplete. Seen here are about 590,000 clones, less than 97% observed once, and the top ten hold approximately 0.1%. Naive CD8 cells lacked CD45RO and underwent positive selection for CCR7, leaving out terminally differentiated effector memory CD45RA+ cells. Sequences were obtained from naive CD8+ T cells sorted from blood. These receptors were obtained from a woman between 25 and 40 years old in good health.

The chain has TRBV7-9 and TRBJ2-1; D gene unclear. In germline, CDR1 is SEHNR, CDR2 FQNEAQ (reference sequence). The V end was cut by 5 bases, the J end by 13 bases, with 3 bases between. The CDR3 is 8 residues long. The CDR3 reads CASSEQFF. CDR3 in DNA: TGTGCCAGCAGCGAACAGTTCTTC.

The CDR3 DNA is TGTGCCAGCAGTCCCGGACTAGCCGAGCAGTACTTC. Translating it yields CASSPGLAEQYF. V is TRBV28 and J is TRBJ2-7; 8 bases are shared with TRBD2. Trimming took 5 bases from V and 6 from J; bases not matched to a gene: 3. Germline CDR1 MDHEN, CDR2 SYDVKM. This CDR3 has 12 residues.

This chain links TRBV27 with TRBJ2-1; D perhaps matches TRBD1 (5 bases). V shed 2 bases and J shed 2 bases, with 7 bases lying between them. The CDR3 is 14 residues long. Germline V gives CDR1 MNHEY, CDR2 SMNVEV (reference sequence). CDR3 sequence reads: CASSLLTAYNEQFF. CDR3 DNA: TGTGCCAGCAGTTTACTGACAGCCTACAATGAGCAGTTCTTC.

The gene calls are TRBV7-8 and TRBJ2-1; 10 bases are a match to TRBD2. In germline, CDR1 is SGHVS, CDR2 FQNEAQ. This CDR3 has 15 amino acids. Germline trimming cut 1 base from V and 9 bases from J; bases unmatched to any gene: 6. CDR3 region: CASSLGASGSTEQFF. Written as DNA, the CDR3 is TGTGCCAGCAGCTTAGGGGCTAGCGGGAGTACTGAGCAGTTCTTC.

Details on this clone: The identical CDR3 is also encoded by other nucleotide sequences in the sample. This chain joins TRBV28 and TRBJ2-5; D remains unclear. The CDR3 sequence is 11 residues long. Germline CDR1 reads MDHEN; CDR2 reads SYDVKM. V dropped 1 base and J dropped 4 bases, with 1 base sitting between them. The CDR3 here is CASSLLETQYF. The CDR3 nucleotides read TGTGCCAGCAGTTTATTAGAGACCCAGTACTTC.

J is TRBJ2-2 and V is TRBV13; no firm D call. CDR1 is PRHDT and CDR2 is FYEKMQ in the germline V gene (reference sequence). V dropped 5 bases and J dropped 3 bases, with 4 bases sitting between them. The CDR3 totals 12 residues. CDR3 nucleotide sequence: TGTGCCAGCAGCAGTTACACCGGGGAGCTGTTTTTT. Encoded protein: CASSSYTGELFF.

The chain couples TRBV12-5 to TRBJ2-3; a weak D match, TRBD2 (5 bases). This CDR3 region has 16 residues. Germline CDR1 is LGHNT and CDR2 is FRNRAP. Between the trimmed V and J ends, which lost 0 bases and 1 base, there was a span of 11 bases. The CDR3, as DNA: TGTGCTAGTGGTTTGGTACTGGACTGGCGCACAGATACGCAGTATTTT. The encoded protein is CASGLVLDWRTDTQYF.

The chain has TRBV28 and TRBJ2-1; 8 bases agree with TRBD1. The CDR3 sequence is 19 residues long. Germline values: CDR1 MDHEN, CDR2 SYDVKM. Losses at the gene ends were 7 bases for V and 0 bases for J; bases not matched to a gene: 17. The CDR3 reads CASNNRGTPDRGSYNEQFF. The CDR3 bases are TGTGCCAGCAATAATAGAGGGACCCCAGACAGGGGCTCCTACAATGAGCAGTTCTTC.

The CDR3 nucleotides are TGTGCCAGCAGTTTATTTGCGGGTGTCACAGATACGCAGTATTTT. Its protein product is CASSLFAGVTDTQYF. The chain uses TRBV28 and TRBJ2-3; D is perhaps TRBD2 (5 bases). The V and J ends lost 1 base and 2 bases respectively, with 10 bases between them. CDR3 length: 15 amino acids. Germline values: CDR1 MDHEN, CDR2 SYDVKM. Variable domain in full (rest from reference TRBV28 and TRBJ2-3): DVKVTQSSRYLVKRTGEKVFLECVQDMDHENMFWYRQDPGLGLRLIYFSYDVKMKEKGDIPEGYSVSREKKERFSLILESASTNQTSMYLCASSLFAGVTDTQYFGPGTRLTVL.

Points on this clone: Other DNA sequences within the sample encode an identical CDR3. This chain joins TRBV9 and TRBJ2-7, with D possibly being TRBD1 or TRBD2 (6 bases each). V was shortened by 0 bases and J by 0 bases, with 10 bases between the two germline ends. The CDR3 contains 15 residues. CDR1 and CDR2 (germline): SGDLS, YYNGEE. CDR3 region: CASSVGGASSYEQYF. The CDR3 DNA sequence: TGTGCCAGCAGCGTAGGGGGGGCCAGCTCCTACGAGCAGTACTTC.

V usage is TRBV11-2 and J usage is TRBJ2-1, with D unclear. The germline gives CDR1 SGHAT, CDR2 FQNNGV. The CDR3 consists of 16 residues. Between the trimmed V and J ends, which lost 1 base and 8 bases, there was a span of 18 bases. The CDR3 bases are TGTGCCAGCAGCTTAGTGGGTCGGCGCGGTATGGATGAGCAGTTCTTC. The encoded protein is CASSLVGRRGMDEQFF.

J is TRBJ2-1 and V is TRBV27, with D perhaps TRBD2 (6 bases). The CDR3 contains 16 residues. Germline CDR1 and CDR2: MNHEY and SMNVEV (reference sequence). The V and J ends lost 9 bases and 0 bases respectively, with 18 bases between them. CDR3 sequence: CASMISAGSSYNEQFF. The CDR3 nucleotides read TGTGCCAGTATGATCTCAGCGGGTTCCTCCTACAATGAGCAGTTCTTC.

J is TRBJ2-7 and V is TRBV6-5; possibly TRBD2 for D (6 bases). V dropped 0 bases and J dropped 2 bases, with 11 bases sitting between them. This CDR3 has 15 residues. Germline CDR1 is MNHEY and CDR2 is SVGAGI. Written as DNA, the CDR3 is TGTGCCAGCAGTTACTCGAGCTGGGGGGCCTACGAGCAGTACTTC. Protein product: CASSYSSWGAYEQYF.

This chain links TRBV28 with TRBJ1-1, with a possible D match to TRBD1 (5 bases). The CDR3 is 18 residues long. Trimming left V 4 bases short and J 5 bases short, with 26 bases between. In germline, CDR1 is MDHEN, CDR2 SYDVKM. The CDR3 DNA reads as TGTGCCAGCAGTTCCGCCCAGATAGCCCCGGGGGTAGATACTGAAGCTTTCTTT. Its protein product is CASSSAQIAPGVDTEAFF.

V usage is TRBV27 and J usage is TRBJ1-2; 9 nucleotides line up with TRBD1. Germline loops: CDR1 MNHEY, CDR2 SMNVEV (reference sequence). J was trimmed by 2 bases and V by 1 base; bases with no gene match: 11. The CDR3 spans 18 residues. The CDR3: CASSLWGQGAIGNYGYTF. The CDR3 DNA is TGTGCCAGCAGTTTATGGGGACAGGGCGCAATTGGAAACTATGGCTACACCTTC.

The genes are TRBV19 and TRBJ2-7; D is perhaps TRBD1 (6 bases). The CDR3 loop spans 14 amino acids. V was clipped by 3 bases and J by 5 bases, with 14 bases between them. Germline V gene data show CDR1 as LNHDA and CDR2 as SQIVND (reference sequence). The CDR3 DNA sequence: TGTGCCAGTAGTATGGAGACAGGATGGGACGAGCAGTACTTC. This encodes CASSMETGWDEQYF. The variable domain in full, with the rest retrieved from reference TRBV19 and TRBJ2-7, is DGGITQSPKYLFRKEGQNVTLSCEQNLNHDAMYWYRQDPGQGLRLIYYSQIVNDFQKGDIAEGYSVSREKKESFPLTVTSAQKNPTAFYLCASSMETGWDEQYFGPGTRLTVT.

The chain joins TRBV29-1 to TRBJ1-1, with D unclear. V was trimmed by 4 bases and J by 0 bases, leaving 9 bases between them. The V gene's germline CDR1 is SQVTM and CDR2 ANQGSEA. The length of the CDR3 is 13 residues. CDR3 loop: CSVGGTMNTEAFF. CDR3 coding DNA: TGCAGCGTTGGTGGAACAATGAACACTGAAGCTTTCTTT.

This chain links TRBV11-2 with TRBJ2-5; perhaps TRBD2 as D (6 bases). With the DNA end fitting TRBJ2-7 better, the J assignment may be wrong. Germline CDR1 SGHAT, CDR2 FQNNGV. The CDR3 contains 15 residues. The CDR3 here is CASSFAPRGFYEQYF. For the CDR3, the DNA is TGTGCCAGCAGCTTCGCACCCCGGGGGTTCTACGAGCAGTACTTC.

V and J are TRBV2 and TRBJ1-2; D not certain. Germline assignment: CDR1 SNHLY and CDR2 FYNNEI. The CDR3 is 16 amino acids. V was clipped by 6 bases and J by 5 bases, with 22 bases between them. The CDR3 DNA follows: TGTGCCAGCAGCCCCGCCAACACTAAAAGTGCATATGGCTACACCTTC. This encodes CASSPANTKSAYGYTF. Variable domain in full (rest from reference TRBV2 and TRBJ1-2): EPEVTQTPSHQVTQMGQEVILRCVPISNHLYFYWYRQILGQKVEFLVSFYNNEISEKSEIFDDQFSVERPDGSNFTLKIRSTKLEDSAMYFCASSPANTKSAYGYTFGSGTRLTVV.

This clone was observed a few times. The chain carries TRBV5-4 and TRBJ1-1; tentatively, D is TRBD1 (5 bases). The V gene's germline CDR1 is SGHNT and CDR2 YYREEE (reference sequence). V lost 4 bases and J 8 bases, leaving 12 bases between the germline ends. The CDR3 covers 12 residues. DNA for the CDR3: TGTGCCAGCAGCCCAGGACACTCCGAAGCTTTCTTT. Its translation: CASSPGHSEAFF.

This rearrangement joins TRBV7-6 to TRBJ1-4; no clear D gene. V lost 0 bases and J lost 7, with 6 bases in between. The CDR3 runs 13 residues. Germline values: CDR1 SGHVS, CDR2 FNYEAQ. In DNA, the CDR3 is TGTGCCAGCAGCTTAGCGCGAGGTGAAAAACTGTTTTTT. The encoded protein is CASSLARGEKLFF. The full variable domain, in which reference TRBV7-6 and TRBJ1-4 provide the parts outside the CDR3, is GAGVSQSPRYKVTKRGQDVALRCDPISGHVSLYWYRQALGQGPEFLTYFNYEAQQDKSGLPNDRFSAERPEGSISTLTIQRTEQRDSAMYRCASSLARGEKLFFGSGTQLSVL.

This chain uses TRBV6-1 with TRBJ2-6, with 16 bases fitting TRBD2. J lost 2 bases, V lost 1 base, and 8 bases had no gene match. This CDR3 contains 21 residues. Germline loops: CDR1 MNHNS, CDR2 SASEGT. CDR3 DNA: TGTGCCAGCAGTGAAGAAGAGGTGGGGACTAGCGGGAGGGCTGGGGCCAACGTCCTGACTTTC. It translates to CASSEEEVGTSGRAGANVLTF.

The rearrangement links TRBV4-1 to TRBJ1-1; weak D call: TRBD1 (5 bases). Germline CDR1 is MGHRA and CDR2 is YSYEKL. V lost 7 bases and J lost 1, with 13 bases in between. CDR3 length: 14 amino acids. The CDR3 nucleotides are TGCGCCAGCACCCGGGGGGTCGGGAACACTGAAGCTTTCTTT. Its translation: CASTRGVGNTEAFF.

The chain has TRBV4-2 and TRBJ2-5; perhaps TRBD1 as D (6 bases). Germline CDR1 LGHNA, CDR2 YNFKEQ. The CDR3 spans 17 residues. V shed 0 bases and J shed 1 base, with 15 bases lying between them. CDR3 amino acids: CASSQELTGSLQETQYF. The CDR3 coding sequence is TGTGCCAGCAGCCAAGAACTTACAGGGTCCCTCCAAGAGACCCAGTACTTC.

The chain employs TRBV30 and TRBJ2-5; 7 bases are shared with TRBD2. The CDR3 spans 14 residues. Germline loops: CDR1 GTSNPN, CDR2 SVGIG (reference sequence). V was clipped by 0 bases and J by 5 bases; unmatched bases: 6. Here the CDR3 reads CAWSVRSGMETQYF. The CDR3 bases are TGTGCCTGGAGTGTAAGGAGCGGGATGGAGACCCAGTACTTC.